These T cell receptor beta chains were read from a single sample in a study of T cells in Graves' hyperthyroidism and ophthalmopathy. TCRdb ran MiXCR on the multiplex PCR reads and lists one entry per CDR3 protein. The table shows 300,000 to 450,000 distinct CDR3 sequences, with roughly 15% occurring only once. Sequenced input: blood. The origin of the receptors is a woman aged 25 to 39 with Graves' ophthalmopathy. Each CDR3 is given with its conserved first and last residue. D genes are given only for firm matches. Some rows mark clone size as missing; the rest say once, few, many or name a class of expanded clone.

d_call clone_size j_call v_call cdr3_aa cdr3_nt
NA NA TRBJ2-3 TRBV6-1 CASSEVGGGGTDTQYF TGTGCCAGCAGTGAAGTGGGGGGGGGCGGCACAGATACGCAGTATTTT
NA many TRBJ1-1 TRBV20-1 CSASGGPEAFF TGCAGTGCTAGTGGGGGTCCTGAAGCTTTCTTT
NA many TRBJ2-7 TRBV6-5 CASSYAGHRSEQYF TGTGCCAGCAGTTACGCGGGACACCGGTCGGAGCAGTACTTC
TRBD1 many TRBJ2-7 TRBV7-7 CASSLPTGAYEQYF TGTGCTAGCAGCTTACCGACAGGGGCCTACGAGCAGTACTTC
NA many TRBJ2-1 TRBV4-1 CASSQLGTPYNEQFF TGCGCCAGCAGCCAGTTGGGGACACCCTACAATGAGCAGTTCTTC
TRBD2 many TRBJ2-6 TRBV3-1 CASSRTSGGPLSRANVLTF TGTGCCAGCAGCCGAACTAGCGGGGGGCCGTTGTCTAGGGCCAACGTCCTGACTTTC
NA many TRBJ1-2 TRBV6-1 CASSEARTVYGYTF TGTGCCAGCAGTGAAGCGCGGACAGTCTATGGCTACACCTTC
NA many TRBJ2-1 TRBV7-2 CASSWAAGLGSYNEQFF TGTGCCAGCAGCTGGGCAGCCGGTTTGGGCTCCTACAATGAGCAGTTCTTC
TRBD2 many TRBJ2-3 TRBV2 CASSDPYPPGGYSSTDTQYF TGTGCCAGCAGTGACCCCTACCCTCCGGGGGGTTACTCTAGCACAGATACGCAGTATTTT
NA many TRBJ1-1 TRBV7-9 CASSQNTLAEAFF TGTGCCAGCAGCCAAAACACCCTTGCTGAAGCTTTCTTT
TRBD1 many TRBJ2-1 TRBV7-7 CASSSQTGGSYEQFF TGTGCTAGCAGCTCACAGACAGGGGGGAGTTATGAGCAGTTCTTC
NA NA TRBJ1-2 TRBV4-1 CASSQAPGRTYWNGYTF TGCGCCAGCAGCCAAGCACCGGGACGCACTTACTGGAATGGCTACACCTTC
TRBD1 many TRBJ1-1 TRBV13 CASSFGTGAPEAFF TGTGCCAGCAGCTTTGGGACAGGGGCCCCTGAAGCTTTCTTT
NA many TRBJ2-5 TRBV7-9 CASRKTTGETQYF TGTGCCAGCAGGAAGACGACAGGAGAGACCCAGTACTTC
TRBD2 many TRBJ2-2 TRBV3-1 CASRKRGGDLTGELFF TGTGCCAGCCGCAAAAGGGGAGGGGACCTCACCGGGGAGCTGTTTTTT
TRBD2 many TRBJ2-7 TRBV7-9 CASSDTLAGIYEQYF TGTGCCAGCAGTGACACCCTAGCGGGGATTTACGAGCAGTACTTC
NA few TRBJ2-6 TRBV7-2 CASSPREGQGGANVLTF TGTGCCAGCAGCCCCCGTGAAGGGCAGGGCGGCGCCAACGTCCTGACTTTC
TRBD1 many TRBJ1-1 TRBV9 CASSVAGQGRDTEAFF TGTGCCAGCAGCGTAGCAGGACAGGGACGGGACACTGAAGCTTTCTTT
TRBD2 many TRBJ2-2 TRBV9 CASRNSGGPPPGTGELFF TGTGCCAGCAGGAATAGCGGGGGCCCCCCCCCTGGTACCGGGGAGCTGTTTTTT
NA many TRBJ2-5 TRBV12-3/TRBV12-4 CASSRRVETQYF TGTGCCAGCAGCCGCAGGGTAGAGACCCAGTACTTC
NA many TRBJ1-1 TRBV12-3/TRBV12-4 CASSFGGSTEAFF TGTGCCAGCAGTTTTGGGGGAAGCACTGAAGCTTTCTTT
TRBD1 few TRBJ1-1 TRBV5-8 CAQGGGTGDTEAFF TGTGCCCAGGGAGGGGGCACTGGAGACACTGAAGCTTTCTTT
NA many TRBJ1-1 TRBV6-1 CASSEFAEAFF TGTGCCAGCAGTGAATTCGCTGAAGCTTTCTTT
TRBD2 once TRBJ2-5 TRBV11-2 CASSPGLAGVGETQYF TGTGCCAGCAGCCCGGGACTAGCGGGGGTCGGAGAGACCCAGTACTTC
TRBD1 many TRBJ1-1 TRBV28 CASSLSGQWTLGEAFF TGTGCCAGCAGTTTATCGGGACAGTGGACCCTTGGTGAAGCTTTCTTT
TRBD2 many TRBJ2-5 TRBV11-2 CASSPLLAGGPGETQYF TGTGCCAGCAGCCCATTATTGGCGGGGGGGCCGGGTGAGACCCAGTACTTC
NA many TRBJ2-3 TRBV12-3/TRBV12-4 CASSLADNTDTQYF TGTGCCAGCAGTTTAGCTGATAACACAGATACGCAGTATTTT
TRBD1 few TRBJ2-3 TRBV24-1 CATSDPGQGPDTQYF TGTGCCACCAGTGATCCCGGACAGGGCCCAGATACGCAGTATTTT
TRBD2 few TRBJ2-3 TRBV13 CASSSGTSGDTQYF TGTGCCAGCAGCTCCGGGACTAGCGGGGATACGCAGTATTTT
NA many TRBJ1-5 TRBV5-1 CASSLSGQTNQPQHF TGCGCCAGCAGCTTGTCAGGACAGACCAATCAGCCCCAGCATTTT
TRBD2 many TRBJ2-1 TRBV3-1 CAARDYSYNEQFF TGTGCCGCCAGGGACTATTCCTACAATGAGCAGTTCTTC
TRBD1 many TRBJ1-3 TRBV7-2 CASSFIRGLGGNTIYF TGTGCCAGCAGCTTTATTAGGGGGCTAGGGGGAAACACCATATATTTT
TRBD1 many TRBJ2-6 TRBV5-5 CASSTLTGSGANVLTF TGTGCCAGCAGCACGCTGACAGGGTCTGGGGCCAACGTCCTGACTTTC
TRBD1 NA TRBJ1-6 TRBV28 CASSTLTGDNSPLHF TGTGCCAGCAGTACCCTGACAGGGGATAATTCACCCCTCCACTTT
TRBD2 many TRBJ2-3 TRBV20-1 CSARGTSGGTQYF TGCAGTGCTAGGGGGACTAGCGGGGGGACGCAGTATTTT
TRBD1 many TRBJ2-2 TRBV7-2 CASSLPTGLGIGELFF TGTGCCAGCAGCTTACCGACAGGGTTAGGGATCGGGGAGCTGTTTTTT
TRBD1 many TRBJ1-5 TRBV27 CASSWGGGGQPQHF TGTGCCAGCAGTTGGGGAGGGGGCGGTCAGCCCCAGCATTTT
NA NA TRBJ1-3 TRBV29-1 CSVRGSSGNTIYF TGCAGCGTTCGTGGGAGCTCTGGAAACACCATATATTTT
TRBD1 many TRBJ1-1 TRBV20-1 CSAGRDRVNTEAFF TGCAGTGCTGGTCGGGACAGAGTGAACACTGAAGCTTTCTTT
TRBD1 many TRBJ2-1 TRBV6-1 CASTGQGGSDEQFF TGTGCCAGCACGGGACAGGGCGGTTCAGATGAGCAGTTCTTC